These T cell receptor beta chains were read from a single sample in a study of T-cell reconstitution after alpha-beta-depleted transplantation in children. TCRdb passed the PCR reads through MiXCR, listing each CDR3 protein once. The sample consists of roughly 350,000 distinct CDR3 sequences, approximately 10% of them appearing once. Sequenced material: PBMCs from the stem cell graft donor, taken from the stem cell graft. The receptors come from a human donor who donated a stem cell graft to a child with acute lymphoblastic leukemia. Each CDR3 is given with its conserved first and last residue. A D gene is named only where the DNA matches it firmly. Rows give clone size only sometimes, using once, few, many, or a class for an expanded clone.

CDR3 | DNA | V | D | size | J
CASGLTAPGGTEAFF | TGTGCCAGCGGTTTAACGGCTCCTGGAGGCACTGAAGCTTTCTTT | TRBV12-3/TRBV12-4 | . | . | TRBJ1-1
CASSFGRGNEQFF | TGTGCCAGCAGCTTTGGCAGGGGCAATGAGCAGTTCTTC | TRBV7-2 | . | few | TRBJ2-1
CASSQGTSGGRMEQYF | TGCGCCAGCAGCCAAGGGACTAGCGGGGGTAGGATGGAGCAGTACTTC | TRBV4-1 | TRBD2 | many | TRBJ2-7
CAISLAGDGYEQYF | TGTGCCATCAGTTTAGCGGGAGATGGGTACGAGCAGTACTTC | TRBV10-3 | TRBD2 | . | TRBJ2-7
CASSFTSRTEKNIQYF | TGTGCCAGCAGCTTTACCTCACGGACCGAGAAAAACATTCAGTACTTC | TRBV7-2 | . | few | TRBJ2-4
CATSRIGAGDEQFF | TGTGCCACCAGCAGAATCGGAGCGGGGGATGAGCAGTTCTTC | TRBV15 | TRBD2 | . | TRBJ2-1
CASSQAGLAGPGVF | TGCGCCAGCAGCCAAGCGGGTCTAGCGGGGCCGGGGGTCTTC | TRBV4-1 | TRBD2 | few | TRBJ2-1
CASSSSNTYGYTF | TGTGCCAGCAGCTCATCCAACACCTATGGCTACACCTTC | TRBV7-2 | . | . | TRBJ1-2
CAIPRPRAGRHKKETQYF | TGTGCCATCCCCAGGCCGAGAGCGGGCAGACACAAAAAAGAGACCCAGTACTTC | TRBV10-3 | . | few | TRBJ2-5
CASSLRIAGEAINEQFF | TGCGCCAGCAGCCTACGTATAGCGGGAGAGGCGATCAATGAGCAGTTCTTC | TRBV5-1 | TRBD2 | few | TRBJ2-1
CASKGQGGSSYNSPLHF | TGCGCCAGCAAAGGACAGGGGGGAAGCTCCTATAATTCACCCCTCCACTTT | TRBV4-1 | TRBD1 | few | TRBJ1-6
CSAAWGLNTDAFF | TGCAGTGCTGCTTGGGGTTTGAACACTGACGCTTTCTTT | TRBV20-1 | . | . | TRBJ1-1
CSARDLTSGRVYEQYF | TGCAGTGCTAGAGATCTGACTAGCGGGAGAGTGTACGAGCAGTACTTC | TRBV20-1 | TRBD2 | . | TRBJ2-7
CSARPSGSAEQFF | TGCAGTGCTAGACCTAGCGGGAGTGCTGAGCAGTTCTTC | TRBV20-1 | TRBD2 | many | TRBJ2-1
CSARDPGRRSTDTQYF | TGCAGTGCTAGAGATCCCGGGAGGCGTAGCACAGATACGCAGTATTTT | TRBV20-1 | TRBD2 | many | TRBJ2-3
CASSLSWDTEAFF | TGTGCCAGCAGCTTATCGTGGGACACTGAAGCTTTCTTT | TRBV5-6 | . | . | TRBJ1-1
CASSLWGVNQPQHF | TGTGCCAGCAGTTTGTGGGGGGTGAATCAGCCCCAGCATTTT | TRBV27 | . | many | TRBJ1-5
CASSQAASRSYEQYF | TGCGCCAGCAGCCAAGCTGCTAGCAGGTCCTACGAGCAGTACTTC | TRBV4-1 | . | . | TRBJ2-7
CASSYRLAVSYNEQFF | TGTGCCAGCAGTTACCGGCTAGCGGTCTCCTACAATGAGCAGTTCTTC | TRBV6-2/TRBV6-3 | TRBD2 | few | TRBJ2-1
CASSPRDTPNYGYTF | TGTGCCAGCAGCCCCCGGGACACGCCTAACTATGGCTACACCTTC | TRBV7-9 | . | few | TRBJ1-2
CASSLDSGAQETQYF | TGTGCCAGCAGCTTAGATAGCGGGGCCCAAGAGACCCAGTACTTC | TRBV7-6 | TRBD2 | . | TRBJ2-5
CASSPAASMAFF | TGTGCCAGCAGCCCGGCGGCGTCTATGGCTTTCTTT | TRBV5-8 | . | few | TRBJ1-1
CASSSNRDRPSEQFF | TGTGCCAGCAGCTCAAACCGGGACAGACCGAGTGAGCAGTTCTTC | TRBV7-9 | TRBD1 | . | TRBJ2-1
CASSLEGRGPDGYTF | TGCGCCAGCAGCCTGGAGGGCAGGGGGCCTGATGGCTACACCTTC | TRBV5-1 | TRBD1 | . | TRBJ1-2